Following are 30 T cell receptor beta chains from one sample sequenced in a study of cytomegalovirus exposure and HLA in healthy donors. Generated by immunoSEQ multiplex PCR, the TCRdb table keeps only in-frame clones and is missing some. The sample includes 130,000 to 150,000 clones, 85% to 90% seen only once; the top ten take 7.9%. Sequenced sample: PBMCs. Source of these receptors: a woman aged 18-35 years in good health and CMV-seropositive.

The chain employs TRBV15 and TRBJ1-4, with 7 bases matching TRBD1. V was pared by 5 bases and J by 5 bases, with 5 bases of the junction left unmatched. Germline-derived CDR1 and CDR2 are LNHNV and YYDKDF (reference sequence). This CDR3 region has 14 residues. CDR3 loop: CATSLDRRNEKLFF. The CDR3 DNA follows: TGTGCCACCAGCTTGGACAGGAGGAATGAAAAACTGTTTTTT.

This chain connects TRBV5-6 to TRBJ1-1, with D possibly TRBD1 on 6 matching bases. Germline CDR1 is SGHDT and CDR2 is YYEEEE. CDR3 length: 14 amino acids. The V end lost 1 base, the J end lost 4 bases, and 11 bases lay between the germline ends. The CDR3 coding sequence is TGTGCCAGCAGCTTGAGAGGGGGTGGCACTGAAGCTTTCTTT. Its translation is CASSLRGGGTEAFF.

The chain links TRBV9 to TRBJ2-7, with D perhaps matching TRBD2 (5 bases). The V gene's germline CDR1 is SGDLS and CDR2 YYNGEE. V lost 4 bases, J lost 5 bases, and 7 bases lay in between. CDR3 length equals 11 residues. The chain's CDR3 is CASSRGHEQYF. In DNA form, the CDR3 reads TGTGCCAGCAGCCGGGGTCACGAGCAGTACTTC. The full variable domain, its missing parts supplied by reference TRBV9 and TRBJ2-7, is DSGVTQTPKHLITATGQRVTLRCSPRSGDLSVYWYQQSLDQGLQFLIQYYNGEERAKGNILERFSAQQFPDLHSELNLSSLELGDSALYFCASSRGHEQYFGPGTRLTVT.

J is TRBJ2-1 and V is TRBV27, with 7 bases that match TRBD1. There are 16 residues in the CDR3. V shed 5 bases, J shed 4 bases, and the junction held 11 bases outside the gene matches. CDR1 and CDR2 (germline): MNHEY, SMNVEV (reference sequence). CDR3 in DNA: TGTGCCAGCAGTCACCACGGACAGGCCTTGTACAATGAGCAGTTCTTC. This translates into CASSHHGQALYNEQFF.

V is TRBV5-1 and J is TRBJ2-2; D gene ambiguous. Germline V gene data show CDR1 as SGHRS and CDR2 as YFSETQ. Deletions cut 4 bases from V and 7 bases from J, with 20 bases between. The CDR3 spans 16 residues. CDR3 in DNA: TGCGCCAGCAGCCCCCCAGAGTTGGCAGGCTACGGGGAGCTGTTTTTT. It translates to CASSPPELAGYGELFF.

The rearrangement joins TRBV5-1 to TRBJ1-5; D gene ambiguous. The CDR3 length is 13 residues. Deletions cut 0 bases from V and 4 bases from J, with 5 bases between. The germline V gene has CDR1 SGHRS and CDR2 YFSETQ. Here the CDR3 DNA reads TGCGCCAGCAGCTTGGAACTAAATCAGCCCCAGCATTTT. Amino acid sequence: CASSLELNQPQHF.

The chain is built from TRBV28 and TRBJ1-3; a weak D match, TRBD1 (5 bases). The CDR3 has 13 residues. V was pared by 5 bases and J by 4 bases, with 9 bases between. From germline, CDR1 is MDHEN and CDR2 SYDVKM. The DNA for the CDR3 is TGTGCCAGCAGTGTATCAGGGGGAAACACCATATATTTT. Residues: CASSVSGGNTIYF.

The chain recombines TRBV30 with TRBJ1-2; possible D gene TRBD1, 6 bases. From germline, CDR1 is GTSNPN and CDR2 SVGIG (reference sequence). CDR3 length: 14 residues. V was trimmed by 3 bases and J by 3 bases, leaving 14 bases between them. The CDR3 region has the DNA TGTGCCTGGAGCGCCGGCCAGGGGCACTATGGCTACACCTTC. It encodes CAWSAGQGHYGYTF.

This clone came up a few times. CDR3 loop: CASSYTDTQYF. CDR3 nucleotide sequence: TGTGCCAGCAGCTACACAGATACGCAGTATTTT. The chain uses TRBV14 and TRBJ2-3, with D hard to call. The V gene's germline CDR1 is SGHDN and CDR2 FVKESK. V dropped 5 bases and J dropped 2 bases, with 2 bases sitting between them. The CDR3 covers 11 residues.

The chain links TRBV4-2 to TRBJ1-3; 7 bases fit TRBD1. The CDR3 covers 16 residues. CDR1 and CDR2 from the germline V gene are LGHNA and YNFKEQ. V lost 3 bases and J lost 0; bases outside the gene matches: 5. This CDR3 is CASSQRGTASGNTIYF. The CDR3 DNA reads as TGTGCCAGCAGCCAGAGGGGGACAGCCTCTGGAAACACCATATATTTT.

A single count supports this clone. The V and J genes are TRBV28 and TRBJ1-5; 10 bases map to TRBD1. Trimming took 3 bases from V and 6 from J; bases not matched to a gene: 17. The CDR3 covers 19 residues. Germline CDR1 MDHEN, CDR2 SYDVKM. CDR3 loop: CASSFGRDRGNHVTQPQHF. CDR3 nucleotides: TGTGCCAGCAGTTTCGGCCGGGACAGGGGCAATCACGTTACTCAGCCCCAGCATTTT.

The chain links TRBV7-2 to TRBJ2-3; D not certain. Trimming removed 2 bases at V and 2 bases at J, with 11 bases between. Germline CDR1 reads SGHTA; CDR2 reads FQGNSA. CDR3 length: 15 amino acids. In DNA form, the CDR3 reads TGTGCCAGCAGCTTATGGGCAGGATCCACAGATACGCAGTATTTT. This sequence encodes CASSLWAGSTDTQYF.

The V call is TRBV29-1, the J call TRBJ2-3, with 7 bases matching TRBD2. The CDR3 is made up of 14 amino acids. Germline values: CDR1 SQVTM, CDR2 ANQGSEA. With V trimmed by 3 bases and J by 1 base, 4 bases remained unmatched. The DNA for the CDR3 is TGCAGCGTTGATTGGGGGAGGGGCACAGATACGCAGTATTTT. This encodes CSVDWGRGTDTQYF.

This clone was recorded only once. This chain connects TRBV19 to TRBJ2-7, with D perhaps matching TRBD2 (6 bases). This CDR3 has 14 residues. The germline V and J ends were trimmed by 1 base and 3 bases, with 10 bases remaining between them. CDR1 and CDR2 from the germline V gene are LNHDA and SQIVND (reference sequence). The CDR3 nucleotides read TGTGCCAGTAGTATAGCAGGACTAAACTACGAGCAGTACTTC. It translates to CASSIAGLNYEQYF.

CDR3 in DNA: TGTGCCAGCAGTTTATCCGAGGGGGTGAACACCGGGGAGCTGTTTTTT. It is translated as CASSLSEGVNTGELFF. The chain uses TRBV28 and TRBJ2-2, with D perhaps matching TRBD1 (6 bases). The CDR3 extends over 16 amino acids. Germline assignment: CDR1 MDHEN and CDR2 SYDVKM. Trimming left V 1 base short and J 1 base short, with 10 bases between.

The J gene is TRBJ2-3, the V gene TRBV7-9, with D possibly being TRBD2 (6 bases). V was pared by 3 bases and J by 4 bases, with 11 bases between. The CDR3 sequence is 14 residues long. Germline CDR1 and CDR2: SEHNR and FQNEAQ (reference sequence). The CDR3 region is CASSFPSGADTQYF. The DNA for the CDR3 is TGTGCCAGCAGCTTCCCATCGGGGGCAGATACGCAGTATTTT. Based on the CDR3 plus reference TRBV7-9 and TRBJ2-3, the full variable domain is DTGVSQNPRHKITKRGQNVTFRCDPISEHNRLYWYRQTLGQGPEFLTYFQNEAQLEKSRLLSDRFSAERPKGSFSTLEIQRTEQGDSAMYLCASSFPSGADTQYFGPGTRLTVL.

The chain links TRBV9 to TRBJ2-2, with D possibly being TRBD1 (6 bases). Trimming removed 6 bases at V and 3 bases at J, with 15 bases between. Per germline, CDR1 SGDLS and CDR2 YYNGEE. The CDR3 runs 15 residues. The CDR3 bases are TGTGCCAGCAATACGGGACAAACGTACACCGGGGAGCTGTTTTTT. It yields the protein CASNTGQTYTGELFF.

The rearrangement uses TRBV7-8 and TRBJ2-3; 12 bases agree with TRBD2. Unmatched junction bases numbered 1, after V lost 0 bases and J lost 6 bases. This CDR3 spans 15 amino acids. CDR1 and CDR2 from the germline V gene are SGHVS and FQNEAQ. CDR3 sequence reads: CASSLATSGGDTQYF. Written as DNA, the CDR3 is TGTGCCAGCAGCTTAGCCACTAGCGGGGGGGATACGCAGTATTTT.

The chain links TRBV27 to TRBJ2-7; 8 bases map to TRBD1. The ends lost 6 bases at V and 5 bases at J; junction bases unmatched: 3. Germline-derived CDR1 and CDR2 are MNHEY and SMNVEV (reference sequence). The CDR3 is made up of 12 amino acids. This CDR3 is CASRDRDDEQYF. The CDR3 coding sequence is TGTGCCAGCAGGGACAGGGACGACGAGCAGTACTTC.

This clone was counted between two and nine times. The rearrangement links TRBV18 to TRBJ2-7; 9 nucleotides agree with TRBD2. Germline V CDR1 and CDR2: KGHSH, LQKENI. The CDR3 runs 13 residues. Losses at the gene ends were 6 bases for V and 3 bases for J; bases not matched to a gene: 3. The CDR3 DNA reads as TGTGCCAGCTCTAGCGGGGGAGACTACGAGCAGTACTTC. Translation gives CASSSGGDYEQYF.

This rearrangement joins TRBV5-4 to TRBJ2-3; D is perhaps TRBD2 (6 bases). The germline V gene encodes CDR1 SGHNT and CDR2 YYREEE (reference sequence). V was cut by 1 base and J by 2 bases, with 17 bases left in between. This CDR3 is 17 amino acids long. The CDR3 DNA reads TGTGCCAGCAGCTTGTCCCGCTCGGGACTCACCACAGATACGCAGTATTTT. It encodes CASSLSRSGLTTDTQYF.

This chain connects TRBV29-1 to TRBJ2-1; possibly TRBD2 for D (6 bases). The germline V gene encodes CDR1 SQVTM and CDR2 ANQGSEA. The CDR3 covers 15 residues. Trimming cost V 2 bases and J 2 bases, with 13 bases left between them. The CDR3 DNA sequence: TGCAGCGTTGAAATCTGGCGGGGCCCCTACAATGAGCAGTTCTTC. This encodes CSVEIWRGPYNEQFF.

The chain is built from TRBV7-3 and TRBJ2-1; D ambiguous. V was shortened by 0 bases and J by 7 bases, with 7 bases between the two germline ends. There are 13 residues in the CDR3. Germline loops: CDR1 SGHTA, CDR2 FQGTGA. In DNA form, the CDR3 reads TGTGCCAGCAGCTTAACTACGGAGAATGAGCAGTTCTTC. Amino acid sequence: CASSLTTENEQFF.

The rearrangement uses TRBV4-1 and TRBJ1-5, with 8 bases matching TRBD1. V trimming: 0 bases; J trimming: 3 bases; junction bases outside the gene matches: 4. Germline-derived CDR1 and CDR2 are MGHRA and YSYEKL. CDR3 length: 16 amino acids. The CDR3 region is CASSQDRTGNNQPQHF. The CDR3 DNA reads as TGCGCCAGCAGCCAAGACCGGACAGGGAACAATCAGCCCCAGCATTTT.

The chain joins TRBV10-3 to TRBJ1-1, with 9 bases lining up with TRBD1. Looked up from germline, CDR1 is ENHRY and CDR2 is SYGVKD. J lost 2 bases, V lost 6 bases, and 1 base had no gene match. The CDR3 loop spans 13 amino acids. Here the CDR3 reads CAIRGQGNTEAFF. The CDR3 DNA reads TGTGCCATCAGGGGACAGGGCAACACTGAAGCTTTCTTT.

The chain joins TRBV28 to TRBJ1-1; D might be TRBD1 (6 bases). The CDR3 runs to 15 residues. The germline V and J ends were trimmed by 5 bases and 3 bases, with 16 bases remaining between them. From germline, CDR1 is MDHEN and CDR2 SYDVKM. CDR3 loop: CASSTSGEGDTEAFF. The CDR3, as DNA: TGTGCCAGCAGTACCTCGGGGGAGGGGGACACTGAAGCTTTCTTT.

This rearrangement joins TRBV2 to TRBJ2-7; no clear D. V was trimmed by 5 bases and J by 3 bases, leaving 5 bases between them. CDR3 length: 11 residues. Germline V gene lookup returns CDR1 SNHLY and CDR2 FYNNEI. The CDR3 sequence is CASSSGYEQYF. In DNA form, the CDR3 reads TGTGCCAGCAGTTCCGGCTACGAGCAGTACTTC.

In nucleotides, the CDR3 is TGCAGCGCAACGTCGGGACAGACAAATTCACCCCTCCACTTT. This translates into CSATSGQTNSPLHF. The rearrangement uses TRBV29-1 and TRBJ1-6; 7 bases fit TRBD1. The length of the CDR3 is 14 residues. J gave up 7 bases and V 7 bases, and 10 bases lay outside the gene matches. Germline V gives CDR1 SQVTM, CDR2 ANQGSEA.

The chain joins TRBV7-9 to TRBJ1-2; D is unclear. CDR1 and CDR2 (germline): SEHNR, FQNEAQ (reference sequence). V gave up 1 base and J gave up 4 bases, with 16 bases separating them. The CDR3 length is 16 residues. CDR3 sequence reads: CASSLDWASQAYGYTF. The CDR3 nucleotides are TGTGCCAGCAGCTTAGATTGGGCCAGCCAGGCCTATGGCTACACCTTC.

This clone was counted between two and nine times. The V gene is TRBV6-4, the J gene TRBJ2-2, with 8 bases lining up with TRBD2. There are 15 residues in the CDR3. The V gene end was trimmed by 0 bases and the J gene end by 4 bases; junction bases not matched to a gene: 1. CDR1 is MRHNA and CDR2 is SNTAGT in the germline V gene. The CDR3 DNA reads TGTGCCAGCAGTGACTCTGCGGGGGGCACCGGGGAGCTGTTTTTT. Protein product: CASSDSAGGTGELFF.